This is a list of T cell receptor beta chains from one sample in a study of T cells in Graves' hyperthyroidism and ophthalmopathy. TCRdb independently ran MiXCR on the multiplex PCR reads; one entry per CDR3 protein. This table holds 370,000 or so distinct CDR3 sequences, approximately 15% found once. The sample was blood. These receptors were taken from a woman aged 18 to 35 with Graves' hyperthyroidism that later progressed to Graves' ophthalmopathy. Both conserved end residues are part of each CDR3. The order of the fields is V gene, J gene, clone size, D gene, CDR3 DNA, CDR3 protein. The D gene is left open where the match is weak. Rows give clone size only sometimes, using once, few, many, or a class for an expanded clone.

TRBV11-3	TRBJ2-7	many	TRBD1	TGTGCCAGCAGCTTTGGGACAGGGAGGTACGAGCAGTACTTC	CASSFGTGRYEQYF
TRBV6-1	TRBJ1-2	many	.	TGTGCCAGCAGTGACCGCATCAGAGGGGGCTATGGCTACACCTTC	CASSDRIRGGYGYTF
TRBV28	TRBJ2-2	few	.	TGTGCCAGCAATCCTCGGGACACCGGGGAGCTGTTTTTT	CASNPRDTGELFF
TRBV28	TRBJ2-7	many	.	TGTGCCAGCACCCCGGACGGGGTTTCCTACGAGCAGTACTTC	CASTPDGVSYEQYF
TRBV6-2/TRBV6-3	TRBJ2-1	many	.	TGTGCCAGCAGTTACTCGGACAGAATCGATGAGCAGTTCTTC	CASSYSDRIDEQFF
TRBV12-3/TRBV12-4	TRBJ1-6	.	.	TGTGCCAGCAGTTTAGGGGGCAGGTCACCCCTCCACTTT	CASSLGGRSPLHF
TRBV12-3/TRBV12-4	TRBJ2-7	many	TRBD1	TGTGCCAGCAGTTTCGGGACAGGGAACCGCGAGCAGTACTTC	CASSFGTGNREQYF
TRBV27	TRBJ2-7	many	.	TGTGCCAGCAGTTTAATAGGCGCATACGAGCAGTACTTC	CASSLIGAYEQYF
TRBV27	TRBJ1-5	many	.	TGTGCCACCTCGCCCTTTTGGGGGGGGCAGCCCCAGCATTTT	CATSPFWGGQPQHF
TRBV25-1	TRBJ2-4	many	.	TGTGCCAGCAGCCCCCGACTGGGACTGAGCCCGGACCATCAGTACTTC	CASSPRLGLSPDHQYF
TRBV13	TRBJ2-5	few	TRBD1	TGTGCCAGCAGCTTGTGGGCCCGACAGGGTAGAATTATCGAAGAGACCCAGTACTTC	CASSLWARQGRIIEETQYF
TRBV5-4	TRBJ2-5	.	.	TGTGCCAGCAGCTGGGACATGTCGACTCAAGAGACCCAGTACTTC	CASSWDMSTQETQYF
TRBV6-2/TRBV6-3	TRBJ1-5	many	.	TGTGCCACCATCCGAGGAGGGGGTAAAGTTCAGCCCCAGCATTTT	CATIRGGGKVQPQHF
TRBV9	TRBJ1-5	many	.	TGTGCCAGCAGCGTAGGGACCCATCAGCCCCAGCATTTT	CASSVGTHQPQHF
TRBV6-6	TRBJ1-2	few	.	TGTGCCAGCAGTTACTCCAAGGGGGGGGGGAACCACAACTATGGCTACACCTTC	CASSYSKGGGNHNYGYTF
TRBV6-1	TRBJ1-2	once	TRBD1	TGTGCCAGCAGTGAAGCGGGGGACAGGGGCTATGGCTACACCTTC	CASSEAGDRGYGYTF
TRBV7-9	TRBJ2-7	many	.	TGTGCCAGCAGCTACACAGGGTCAGACGAGCAGTACTTC	CASSYTGSDEQYF
TRBV6-6	TRBJ2-7	many	.	TGTGCCAGCAGTTACTCGATGGAGGGAAGCACCTACGAGCAGTACTTC	CASSYSMEGSTYEQYF
TRBV28	TRBJ2-1	few	TRBD2	TGTGCCAGCAGTTTTGCCACTAGCGGGATACACAATGAGCAGTTCTTC	CASSFATSGIHNEQFF
TRBV5-5	TRBJ2-7	many	TRBD1	TGTGCCAGCAGCGGAAACAGGGGTACCTACGAGCAGTACTTC	CASSGNRGTYEQYF
TRBV15	TRBJ1-5	many	.	TGTGCCACCAGCAGAGATAGGGGGGCTTGGCAGCCCCAGCATTTT	CATSRDRGAWQPQHF
TRBV27	TRBJ2-2	.	.	TGTGCCAGCAGGCCCGCGGGGGCTAACACCGGGGAGCTGTTTTTT	CASRPAGANTGELFF
TRBV28	TRBJ2-1	many	TRBD2	TGTGCCAGCAGTTCCTCTAGCGGGAGGCACTACAATGAGCAGTTCTTC	CASSSSSGRHYNEQFF
TRBV13	TRBJ2-4	many	TRBD2	TGTGCCAGCAGCCCGACGACTAGCGGGGGTTCCTCTAAACTTACTCAGTACTTC	CASSPTTSGGSSKLTQYF
TRBV7-2	TRBJ1-2	many	.	TGTGCCAGCAGCTTAGAAGTCTCTGGCTACACCTTC	CASSLEVSGYTF
TRBV18	TRBJ2-1	many	TRBD2	TGTGCCAGCTCACCACCCATTGGGCGGGAGTCGATCAATGAGCAGTTCTTC	CASSPPIGRESINEQFF
TRBV27	TRBJ2-3	many	.	TGTGCCAGCAGTTTAACGGGCTCAGATACGCAGTATTTT	CASSLTGSDTQYF
TRBV5-1	TRBJ2-7	many	.	TGCGCCAGCAGCTTGGCCCCAGCCAGAGACTCCTACGAGCAGTACTTC	CASSLAPARDSYEQYF
TRBV20-1	TRBJ1-5	many	.	TGCAGTGCTAGGATCGGGGGGGGGAGGGGGTCGCCCCAGCATTTT	CSARIGGGRGSPQHF
TRBV30	TRBJ2-7	many	TRBD1	TGTGCCTGGAGTGTACAGGGGCCCGGCTACGAGCAGTACTTC	CAWSVQGPGYEQYF
TRBV7-6	TRBJ2-1	.	.	TGTGCCAGCAGCTGGGGCCGGGCGGGGTCCTACAATGAGCAGTTCTTC	CASSWGRAGSYNEQFF
TRBV27	TRBJ2-2	few	.	TGTGCCAGCAGTGGGGCCGGGGAGCTGTTTTTT	CASSGAGELFF
TRBV7-9	TRBJ2-5	.	TRBD2	TGTGCCAGCAGCTCGACTAGCGGGAGAGCAGAGACCCAGTACTTC	CASSSTSGRAETQYF
TRBV2	TRBJ2-7	many	.	TGTGCCAGCGACGGCCCCTACGAGCAGTACTTC	CASDGPYEQYF
TRBV12-3/TRBV12-4	TRBJ2-7	few	.	TGTGCCAGCACCTATGGCTACGAGCAGTACTTC	CASTYGYEQYF
TRBV6-1	TRBJ1-2	many	.	TGTGCCAGTGTTTTGGGGGGGGATGGCTACACCTTC	CASVLGGDGYTF
TRBV27	TRBJ1-1	many	TRBD1	TGTGCCAGCAGTCCCCTGGACAGGTTGAACACTGAAGCTTTCTTT	CASSPLDRLNTEAFF
TRBV19	TRBJ1-2	.	.	TGTGCCAGTAGTTTCAGGCCCCCCGTCGGCTATGGCTACACCTTC	CASSFRPPVGYGYTF
TRBV6-1	TRBJ1-5	many	TRBD1	TGTGCCAGCAGTAAGACAGGGGAGAGGTTTAGGAATCAGCCCCAGCATTTT	CASSKTGERFRNQPQHF
TRBV19	TRBJ1-4	.	.	TGTGCCAGTGGCCCCGATCTATACCGGGAAAAACTGTTTTTT	CASGPDLYREKLFF
TRBV6-1	TRBJ1-1	many	.	TGTGCCAGCAGACTGCAGGGCGGGGGAAGTATGAACACTGAAGCTTTCTTT	CASRLQGGGSMNTEAFF
TRBV12-3/TRBV12-4	TRBJ2-7	many	TRBD1	TGTGCCAGCAGTCTTGACAGGGTCCCCTACGAGCAGTACTTC	CASSLDRVPYEQYF
TRBV6-2/TRBV6-3	TRBJ2-5	many	TRBD2	TGTGCCAGCACCCAACGCTCATGGGAAAAGCGGGAGAGATCGCGGGAGACCCAGTACTTC	CASTQRSWEKRERSRETQYF
TRBV3-1	TRBJ2-2	many	.	TGTGCCAGCAGCCATTTCAAGGTCATGAACACCGGGGAGCTGTTTTTT	CASSHFKVMNTGELFF
TRBV28	TRBJ1-6	.	.	TGTGCCAGCAGTTTTAGAGGGCAGAGATATAATTCACCCCTCCACTTT	CASSFRGQRYNSPLHF
TRBV2	TRBJ1-4	many	.	TGTGCCAGCACTGCGGACCGGGCAACTAATGAAAAACTGTTTTTT	CASTADRATNEKLFF
TRBV7-9	TRBJ1-1	few	.	TGTGCCAGCAGCTTAAACGAGAACACTGAAGCTTTCTTT	CASSLNENTEAFF
TRBV30	TRBJ2-7	many	TRBD1	TGTGCCTGGAGTGTACCGGAGGGACAGGCGACCTACGAGCAGTACTTC	CAWSVPEGQATYEQYF
TRBV28	TRBJ2-7	many	TRBD2	TGTGCCAGCAGCCGTGAAGGGAGGGATCACGAGCAGTACTTC	CASSREGRDHEQYF
TRBV2	TRBJ2-3	once	TRBD1	TGTGCCAGCCGGGACAGGGTGGGGACAGATACGCAGTATTTT	CASRDRVGTDTQYF
TRBV20-1	TRBJ2-3	.	.	TGCAGTGCTAGTAACGGTTGGGGCACAGATACGCAGTATTTT	CSASNGWGTDTQYF
TRBV14	TRBJ1-6	few	TRBD1	TGTGCCAGCAGCCAAGAAGGGACAGCTAATTCACCCCTCCACTTT	CASSQEGTANSPLHF
TRBV5-6	TRBJ1-5	few	.	TGTGCCAGCAGCTTGGGGGGCTTGGGCAGCTTTAGCAATCAGCCCCAGCATTTT	CASSLGGLGSFSNQPQHF
TRBV5-6	TRBJ2-1	.	TRBD2	TGTGCCAGCAGCTTCGTAGCGGGAGGCCTCTACGAGCAGTTCTTC	CASSFVAGGLYEQFF